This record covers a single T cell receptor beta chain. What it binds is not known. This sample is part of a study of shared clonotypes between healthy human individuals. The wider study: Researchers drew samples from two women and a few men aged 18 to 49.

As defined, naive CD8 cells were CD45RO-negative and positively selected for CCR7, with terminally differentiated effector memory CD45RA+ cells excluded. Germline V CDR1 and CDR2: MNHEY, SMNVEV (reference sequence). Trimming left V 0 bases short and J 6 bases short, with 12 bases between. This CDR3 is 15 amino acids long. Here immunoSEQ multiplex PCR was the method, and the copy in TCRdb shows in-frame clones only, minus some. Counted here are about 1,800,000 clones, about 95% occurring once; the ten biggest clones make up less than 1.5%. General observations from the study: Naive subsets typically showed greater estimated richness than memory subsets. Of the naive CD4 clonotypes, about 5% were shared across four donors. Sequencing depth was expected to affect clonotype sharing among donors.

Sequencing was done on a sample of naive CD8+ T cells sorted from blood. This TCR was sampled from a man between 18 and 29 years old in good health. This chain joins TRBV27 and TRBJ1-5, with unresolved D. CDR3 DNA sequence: TGTGCCAGCAGTTTATCAGGGCCGGGCGCTCAGCCCCAGCATTTT. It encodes CASSLSGPGAQPQHF.